This TCR beta chain appears in the sequencing data of a study of naive and memory T cell subsets. Overall study findings and caveats: Possibly reflecting memory cells re-expressing CD45RA, a few larger clonotypes occurred in naive repertoires, especially CD8.

Both TRBC1 and TRBC2 were covered by a beta constant-region primer of two equimolar oligonucleotides. The ligated cDNA underwent four PCR rounds using SP2 and nested alpha and beta constant-region primers. TCRdb used MiXCR to reprocess the UMI-ligation and nested PCR reads, holding one entry per CDR3 protein. The sample contains over 130,000 distinct CDR3 sequences, 15% to 20% of which appear only once. This clonotype was picked up one time. Antigen specificity is unknown. Sample: naive CD8+ T cells from blood. The source of this sequence is a human donor in good health.

Here the CDR3 DNA reads TGTGCCAGCAGTTCAAAGTACACGCAGTATTTT. Residues: CASSSKYTQYF. The chain joins TRBV27 to TRBJ2-3; D uncertain. The CDR3 contains 11 residues. CDR1 and CDR2 (germline): MNHEY, SMNVEV (reference sequence). Trimming pared 4 bases from V and 9 bases from J, leaving 8 bases between.